The 7 T cell receptor beta chains listed next were all sequenced from one sample in a study of CD8 T cells in Susac syndrome (dated by TCRdb to 2018 to 2020). Library preparation used the immunoSEQ multiplex PCR assay. RNA was extracted using the RNeasy kit, and roughly 0.5 to 1 ug of the RNA was reverse transcribed with random hexamers. TCRdb ran its own pipeline on the public reads, namely fastp trimming at Q25 and MiXCR clone calling, and kept in-frame beta chains. For every CDR3 protein sequence, its rows merge into one entry that carries the most common genes and DNA. The sample table records tens of thousands of distinct CDR3 sequences; just under 95% of these occur just once. Roughly 0.31% of the sample goes to the ten largest clones. Material: CD4+ T cells from PBMCs. All receptors derive from a human donor with Susac syndrome.

This chain links TRBV21-1 with TRBJ1-5; the tabulated D call, TRBD1, remains unverified against the DNA. TRBV21-1 is annotated as a pseudogene. The CDR3 consists of 21 residues. CDR3 coding DNA: TGTGCCAGCAGCAAAGAAGTCTATAGGAGGGACAGACCTTATAGCAATCAGCCCCAGCATTTT. Translated, it gives CASSKEVYRRDRPYSNQPQHF.

This clonotype was detected only once. This chain joins TRBV3-1 and TRBJ2-7; tentatively, D is TRBD1 (6 bases). Deletions cut 5 bases from V and 5 bases from J, with 13 bases between. The germline gives CDR1 LGHDT, CDR2 YNNKEL (reference sequence). The CDR3 length is 13 residues. In nucleotides, the CDR3 is TGTGCCAGCAGCAGAAACAGGGTCCACGAGCAGTACTTC. Protein: CASSRNRVHEQYF.

The chain joins TRBV5-6 to TRBJ2-3; D is unresolved. Trimming left V 7 bases short and J 2 bases short, with 14 bases between. This CDR3 contains 14 residues. Germline values: CDR1 SGHDT, CDR2 YYEEEE. CDR3 in DNA: TGTGCCAGCGGACGGCTAGGAGACACAGATACGCAGTATTTT. Translated: CASGRLGDTDTQYF. Full variable domain (rest looked up from reference TRBV5-6 and TRBJ2-3): DAGVTQSPTHLIKTRGQQVTLRCSPKSGHDTVSWYQQALGQGPQFIFQYYEEEERQRGNFPDRFSGHQFPNYSSELNVNALLLGDSALYLCASGRLGDTDTQYFGPGTRLTVL.

The chain has TRBV7-2 and TRBJ1-5; D perhaps matches TRBD1 (6 bases). The germline V gene has CDR1 SGHTA and CDR2 FQGNSA. V was clipped by 0 bases and J by 5 bases, with 8 bases between them. The CDR3 is 14 residues long. CDR3 sequence reads: CASSLAPGDQPQHF. CDR3 nucleotides: TGTGCCAGCAGCTTAGCTCCAGGGGATCAGCCCCAGCATTTT.

The chain employs TRBV7-2 and TRBJ2-2; D is ambiguous. The CDR3 loop spans 15 amino acids. Deletions cut 4 bases from V and 1 base from J, with 10 bases between. CDR1 and CDR2 (germline): SGHTA, FQGNSA. The CDR3 is CASSSLGLNTGELFF. CDR3 in DNA: TGTGCCAGCAGCTCATTGGGCCTGAACACCGGGGAGCTGTTTTTT.

The chain carries TRBV30 and TRBJ1-5; TRBD1 is a possible D gene (5 bases). V was pared by 1 base and J by 5 bases, with 12 bases between. Germline CDR1 and CDR2: GTSNPN and SVGIG (reference sequence). This CDR3 comprises 14 residues. DNA of the CDR3: TGTGCCTGGAGTGCCGGGACTCTGGATCAGCCCCAGCATTTT. It is translated as CAWSAGTLDQPQHF.

The chain uses TRBV2 and TRBJ2-2; 7 positions agree with TRBD1. The junction had 7 bases not matched to a gene; V was cut back by 2 bases and J by 7 bases. The CDR3 spans 15 residues. Germline V gives CDR1 SNHLY, CDR2 FYNNEI. The CDR3 coding sequence is TGTGCCAGCAGTGAATCTATAGGGGGCATCGGGGAGCTGTTTTTT. Protein: CASSESIGGIGELFF.